These 20 T cell receptor beta chains were all obtained from the same sample, sequenced in a study of post-analysis software for immune sequencing data. Study findings and constraints: Patients carried 5 or 6 TRBV segments more frequently than controls did, and TRBV5-6, TRBV5-1 and TRBV20-1 were among them.

No cognate antigen is known for these TCRs. Researchers reported that TCR beta cDNA libraries carried unique molecular identifiers. TCRdb recomputed calls from the PCR reads with MiXCR, one row per CDR3 protein. The sample lists 650,000 to 850,000 distinct CDR3 sequences, about 53% occurring once. The sample consisted of blood. The source of these receptors is a girl aged 5-17 years with multiple sclerosis.

The sample holds a few counts of this clonotype. The chain carries TRBV6-1 and TRBJ1-1, with TRBD1 identical over 8 bases. Germline V gene lookup returns CDR1 MNHNS and CDR2 SASEGT. With 5 bases clipped from V and 10 bases from J, the junction kept 12 bases outside the gene matches. CDR3 length: 14 residues. CDR3 amino acids: CASSIRQGLSGAFF. The CDR3 coding sequence is TGTGCCAGCAGTATTCGACAGGGGTTGTCTGGAGCTTTCTTT.

The V call is TRBV7-2, the J call TRBJ2-1, with D tentatively TRBD2 (8 bases). Germline-derived CDR1 and CDR2 are SGHTA and FQGNSA. This CDR3 region has 20 residues. The ends were cut back, 5 bases at V and 3 bases at J, with 29 bases in the middle. The CDR3: CASSPGMAPRGLAGYNEQFF. CDR3 bases: TGTGCCAGCAGCCCAGGTATGGCTCCGAGGGGGCTAGCGGGCTACAATGAGCAGTTCTTC.

This clonotype was observed once. The V and J genes are TRBV15 and TRBJ1-2; 9 nucleotides match TRBD1. Looked up from germline, CDR1 is LNHNV and CDR2 is YYDKDF (reference sequence). The CDR3 is made up of 14 amino acids. Trimming at V came to 1 base and at J to 4 bases, leaving 1 base not matched to a gene. This chain's CDR3 is CATSRGDRAYGYTF. The CDR3 DNA follows: TGTGCCACCAGCAGAGGGGACAGGGCCTATGGCTACACCTTC.

This clonotype was seen more than once but under ten times. The chain has TRBV5-1 and TRBJ1-1; D is uncertain. Trimming removed 5 bases from V and 0 bases from J, with 5 bases in between. Germline CDR1 and CDR2: SGHRS and YFSETQ. CDR3 length equals 12 residues. DNA for the CDR3: TGCGCCAGCAGAGAGCTGAACACTGAAGCTTTCTTT. This encodes CASRELNTEAFF. Drawing the rest from reference TRBV5-1 and TRBJ1-1, the complete variable domain is KAGVTQTPRYLIKTRGQQVTLSCSPISGHRSVSWYQQTPGQGLQFLFEYFSETQRNKGNFPGRFSGRQFSNSRSEMNVSTLELGDSALYLCASRELNTEAFFGQGTRLTVV.

The rearrangement uses TRBV5-6 and TRBJ2-7; 7 bases are a match to TRBD1. The length of the CDR3 is 14 residues. J was trimmed by 7 bases and V by 0 bases; bases with no gene match: 7. CDR1 is SGHDT and CDR2 is YYEEEE in the germline V gene. Here the CDR3 DNA reads TGTGCCAGCAGCTTGGGACAGGGACGTCGGGAGCAGTACTTC. This translates into CASSLGQGRREQYF. Drawing the rest from reference TRBV5-6 and TRBJ2-7, the complete variable domain is DAGVTQSPTHLIKTRGQQVTLRCSPKSGHDTVSWYQQALGQGPQFIFQYYEEEERQRGNFPDRFSGHQFPNYSSELNVNALLLGDSALYLCASSLGQGRREQYFGPGTRLTVT.

V and J are TRBV5-1 and TRBJ2-3; 11 nucleotides align to TRBD2. CDR3 length: 16 residues. J lost 3 bases, V lost 4 bases, and 7 bases had no gene match. CDR1 and CDR2 from the germline V gene are SGHRS and YFSETQ. The CDR3 here is CASSRLAGGPTDTQYF. The CDR3 DNA reads as TGCGCCAGCAGCCGCTTAGCGGGAGGGCCGACAGATACGCAGTATTTT.

This clonotype has just a few counts. The chain recombines TRBV29-1 with TRBJ2-7, with TRBD2 identical over 7 bases. CDR1 and CDR2 (germline): SQVTM, ANQGSEA. After removal of 7 bases from V and 5 bases from J, the junction contained 8 bases not matched to a gene. This CDR3 spans 12 amino acids. CDR3 protein: CSALGRSDEQYF. The DNA of the CDR3 is TGCAGCGCCCTCGGGAGGTCGGACGAGCAGTACTTC.

The chain's CDR3 is CASSGGLAGDLLQETQYF. The DNA of the CDR3 is TGTGCCAGCAGCGGGGGACTAGCGGGAGACCTGTTACAAGAGACCCAGTACTTC. The chain carries TRBV9 and TRBJ2-5; TRBD2 agrees at 14 bases. Germline V gives CDR1 SGDLS, CDR2 YYNGEE. Trimming cost V 3 bases and J 2 bases; bases outside gene matches: 9. The CDR3 extends over 18 amino acids.

The CDR3 sequence: CASSGRQDRWDRYTF. Here the CDR3 DNA reads TGTGCCAGCAGCGGTAGACAGGACCGGTGGGATCGGTACACCTTC. The V call is TRBV7-9, the J call TRBJ1-2; D perhaps matches TRBD1 (6 bases). V was trimmed by 5 bases and J by 11 bases, leaving 24 bases between them. Germline V gene data show CDR1 as SEHNR and CDR2 as FQNEAQ (reference sequence). There are 15 residues in the CDR3.

This chain joins TRBV5-1 and TRBJ2-7, with TRBD1 matching 7 bases. Trimming at V came to 0 bases and at J to 6 bases, leaving 9 bases not matched to a gene. Germline V gene lookup returns CDR1 SGHRS and CDR2 YFSETQ. CDR3 length: 15 amino acids. The CDR3 sequence is CASSLEGQISPEQYF. Written as DNA, the CDR3 is TGCGCCAGCAGCTTGGAGGGACAGATTTCGCCCGAGCAGTACTTC.

This clonotype was found a few times. The chain uses TRBV27 and TRBJ2-7; 12 positions agree with TRBD2. J was trimmed by 2 bases and V by 7 bases; bases with no gene match: 3. Germline assignment: CDR1 MNHEY and CDR2 SMNVEV (reference sequence). CDR3 size: 14 residues. CDR3: CASTGLAGPYEQYF. The CDR3 bases are TGTGCCAGCACAGGACTAGCGGGACCCTACGAGCAGTACTTC.

A single count supports this clonotype. The V and J genes are TRBV9 and TRBJ2-5; 8 nucleotides line up with TRBD1. CDR3 size: 13 residues. The trim removed 2 bases at V and 11 bases at J, leaving 8 bases unmatched. CDR1 and CDR2 (germline): SGDLS, YYNGEE. CDR3 region: CASSVAGGREQYF. DNA for the CDR3: TGTGCCAGCAGCGTCGCAGGGGGCCGTGAGCAGTACTTC. The full variable domain, rest sourced from reference TRBV9 and TRBJ2-5, is DSGVTQTPKHLITATGQRVTLRCSPRSGDLSVYWYQQSLDQGLQFLIQYYNGEERAKGNILERFSAQQFPDLHSELNLSSLELGDSALYFCASSVAGGREQYFGPGTRLLVL.

This clonotype was counted between two and nine times. The chain is built from TRBV29-1 and TRBJ2-7; D gene uncertain. V was pared by 3 bases and J by 1 base, with 10 bases between. This CDR3 comprises 13 residues. Per germline, CDR1 SQVTM and CDR2 ANQGSEA. Written as DNA, the CDR3 is TGCAGCGTTGAGGCGACTGGGTCCTACGAGCAGTACTTC. Encoded protein: CSVEATGSYEQYF.

This clonotype showed up just once. This chain links TRBV20-1 with TRBJ2-5, with a possible D match to TRBD2 (6 bases). Looked up from germline, CDR1 is DFQATT and CDR2 is SNEGSKA (reference sequence). The CDR3 is 14 amino acids. Trimming stripped 3 bases from V and 1 base from J, with 12 bases between. The CDR3 protein is CSASSLGGQETQYF. The CDR3, as DNA: TGCAGTGCTAGCTCACTCGGGGGCCAAGAGACCCAGTACTTC.

This clonotype has more than one count but fewer than ten. This rearrangement joins TRBV6-5 to TRBJ2-3; 7 bases map to TRBD2. This CDR3 has 17 amino acids. Germline CDR1 and CDR2: MNHEY and SVGAGI. J gave up 3 bases and V 2 bases, and 11 bases lay outside the gene matches. CDR3 nucleotides: TGTGCCAGCAGTTACGCCACGAGGGCGGGAGTAACAGATACGCAGTATTTT. This gives the protein CASSYATRAGVTDTQYF.

Only a few counts were recorded for this clonotype. The chain recombines TRBV7-9 with TRBJ2-3; tentatively, D is TRBD2 (6 bases). CDR3 length: 14 residues. The germline gives CDR1 SEHNR, CDR2 FQNEAQ (reference sequence). V lost 5 bases and J lost 4, with 13 bases in between. CDR3 coding DNA: TGTGCCAGCAGCCCTAGAGGGGAGGCAGATACGCAGTATTTT. Protein: CASSPRGEADTQYF.

V gene TRBV11-2 combines with J gene TRBJ2-4; 7 nucleotides align to TRBD1. The DNA end is more similar to TRBJ2-5, so the J call may be wrong. CDR3 length: 13 residues. Per germline, CDR1 SGHAT and CDR2 FQNNGV. CDR3 coding DNA: TGTGCCAGCAGCTTAGATGGGACAGCGACCCAGTACTTC. Translated: CASSLDGTATQYF.

This clonotype has more than one count but fewer than ten. The rearrangement uses TRBV20-1 and TRBJ1-2; possible D gene TRBD1, 5 bases. The CDR3 consists of 12 residues. CDR1 is DFQATT, CDR2 SNEGSKA, per germline (reference sequence). Trimming removed 2 bases at V and 2 bases at J, with 6 bases between. For the CDR3, the DNA is TGCAGTGCTAGAAGGGGAAACTATGGCTACACCTTC. Translation gives CSARRGNYGYTF.

The chain employs TRBV28 and TRBJ2-7; D gene unclear. CDR1 and CDR2 (germline): MDHEN, SYDVKM. The CDR3 contains 15 residues. Trimming removed 5 bases from V and 2 bases from J, with 16 bases in between. The CDR3 DNA reads as TGTGCCAGCAGTGAAGGGCGTAGAATCGCCTACGAGCAGTACTTC. Protein product: CASSEGRRIAYEQYF. The whole variable domain, filled in from reference TRBV28 and TRBJ2-7, reads DVKVTQSSRYLVKRTGEKVFLECVQDMDHENMFWYRQDPGLGLRLIYFSYDVKMKEKGDIPEGYSVSREKKERFSLILESASTNQTSMYLCASSEGRRIAYEQYFGPGTRLTVT.

The J gene is TRBJ2-5, the V gene TRBV7-2, with 9 positions matching TRBD1. The J call may be in error: the DNA end matches TRBJ2-7 better. The CDR3 runs 15 residues. Per the germline V gene, CDR1 is SGHTA and CDR2 is FQGNSA. CDR3: CASRPRLGTGREQYF. The CDR3 region has the DNA TGTGCCAGCAGACCTCGATTAGGGACAGGGCGCGAGCAGTACTTC.